This T cell receptor beta chain was identified in a study of radiotherapy plus CTLA-4 blockade in lung cancer. Regarding the study as a whole: Expansion in blood of tumor-derived TCR clones was seen after radiotherapy plus ipilimumab. It was early blood T cell clone dynamics, with interferon-beta, that reportedly best predicted response.

Participants had chemo-refractory metastatic non-small-cell lung cancer and were treated with focal radiation plus ipilimumab CTLA-4 blockade. TCRdb's table, derived via immunoSEQ multiplex PCR, lists solely in-frame clones and lacks some. Of tens of thousands of clones in the sample, 55% to 80% were seen once. CDR1 is SGHNT, CDR2 YYREEE, per germline (reference sequence). Trimming removed 0 bases at V and 0 bases at J, with 10 bases between. This CDR3 has 16 residues. This clone has a handful of counts. Antigen unknown. The specimen was peripheral blood, collected from a patient treated with radiotherapy plus ipilimumab. This clonotype was sampled from a human donor with non-small cell lung cancer who had stable disease on radiotherapy plus ipilimumab. J is TRBJ2-1 and V is TRBV5-4; a weak D match, TRBD1 (6 bases). This CDR3 is CASSLGGLSSYNEQFF. The CDR3 region has the DNA TGTGCCAGCAGCTTGGGGGGGCTAAGCTCCTACAATGAGCAGTTCTTC.